The 2 T cell receptor beta chains below were found in one sample sequenced in a study of cytotoxic CD8 clonotypes in ibrutinib-treated CLL. Sequencing was performed with immunoSEQ multiplex PCR; in TCRdb, only in-frame clones are kept and a portion is missing. Counted here are approximately 210,000 clones, around 70% occurring once; the ten biggest clones make up 13%. The material was PBMCs, obtained after 24 months of ibrutinib treatment. The source is a human donor with chronic lymphocytic leukemia.

The CDR3 sequence: CASSQEIRSAGETQYF. The DNA of the CDR3 is TGCGCCAGCAGCCAAGAGATTAGAAGTGCGGGGGAGACCCAGTACTTC. The chain uses TRBV4-3 and TRBJ2-5, with D perhaps TRBD2 (6 bases). This CDR3 region has 16 residues. Deletions cut 0 bases from V and 5 bases from J, with 16 bases between. In germline, CDR1 is LGHNA, CDR2 YSLEER.

The chain joins TRBV25-1 to TRBJ1-4; 7 positions match TRBD1. Trimming took 4 bases from V and 0 from J; bases not matched to a gene: 2. This CDR3 has 15 residues. From germline, CDR1 is MGHDK and CDR2 SYGVNS. In DNA form, the CDR3 reads TGTGCCAGCAGTGGCCAGGGGGCAACTAATGAAAAACTGTTTTTT. This translates into CASSGQGATNEKLFF.